This T cell receptor beta chain was sequenced for a study of blood T cell repertoires in COVID-19. The ends were cut back, 1 base at V and 7 bases at J, with 13 bases in the middle. The germline gives CDR1 MDHEN, CDR2 SYDVKM. The length of the CDR3 is 15 residues. Method: immunoSEQ multiplex PCR; TCRdb's copy keeps in-frame clones and lacks some. The data show some 220,000 clones, 80% to 85% seen once. This clone has more than one count but fewer than ten. The sample consisted of peripheral blood. The V call is TRBV28, the J call TRBJ1-4; D is ambiguous. This TCR derives from a woman in her seventies with COVID-19, enrolled during active disease. The CDR3 here is CASSLLADAGEKLFF. CDR3 coding DNA: TGTGCCAGCAGTTTATTGGCAGACGCGGGTGAAAAACTGTTTTTT.